Each of the 10 T cell receptor beta chains below was sequenced from the same sample in a study of identical twins. TCRdb independently ran MiXCR on the 5' RACE reads; one entry per CDR3 protein. The top ten clones hold about 0.52% of a sample with just over 450,000 distinct CDR3 sequences, 12% to 15% of them seen once. This same sample was also taken into another study, of yellow fever vaccine responses in identical twins.

What was sequenced was CD4+ T cells sorted from blood. The receptor source for this set is a young woman in good health.

This clonotype came up a few times. V and J are TRBV10-3 and TRBJ2-1; maybe TRBD2 (7 bases). Deletions cut 11 bases from V and 2 bases from J, with 13 bases between. The CDR3 runs to 13 residues. Germline assignment: CDR1 ENHRY and CDR2 SYGVKD. The CDR3 sequence is CAVGGGPYNEQFF. The CDR3, as DNA: TGTGCCGTAGGGGGGGGCCCCTACAATGAGCAGTTCTTC.

The chain joins TRBV15 to TRBJ2-3; a weak D match, TRBD2 (6 bases). CDR1 is LNHNV, CDR2 YYDKDF, per germline (reference sequence). V was trimmed by 5 bases and J by 0 bases, leaving 15 bases between them. This CDR3 contains 16 residues. The CDR3 loop reads CATSPRVAASTDTQYF. In DNA form, the CDR3 reads TGTGCCACCAGCCCCCGGGTAGCGGCTAGCACAGATACGCAGTATTTT.

V and J are TRBV12-3 or TRBV12-4 and TRBJ2-3; D perhaps matches TRBD1 (5 bases). The CDR3 runs 16 residues. Trimming shortened V by 3 bases and J by 1 base, and 14 bases separated the two germline ends. This CDR3 reads CASSFAAGRGTDTQYF. In DNA form, the CDR3 reads TGTGCCAGCAGTTTCGCGGCAGGGCGCGGCACAGATACGCAGTATTTT.

The rearrangement links TRBV12-3 or TRBV12-4 to TRBJ2-3; D is unclear. This CDR3 is 18 amino acids long. V was clipped by 3 bases and J by 0 bases, with 19 bases between them. CDR3 loop: CASSFGPRQLFSTDTQYF. The CDR3 DNA follows: TGTGCCAGCAGTTTCGGCCCACGGCAACTATTTAGCACAGATACGCAGTATTTT.

This clonotype was picked up a small number of times. This sequence joins TRBV5-1 and TRBJ1-2; D is ambiguous. The CDR3 length is 14 residues. CDR1 is SGHRS, CDR2 YFSETQ, per germline. Trimming removed 3 bases from V and 8 bases from J, with 17 bases in between. The CDR3 bases are TGCGCCAGCAGCTCCCAACCGAAAAAGGACGGCTACACCTTC. It encodes CASSSQPKKDGYTF.

This rearrangement joins TRBV28 to TRBJ1-5, with D possibly being TRBD1 (6 bases). CDR3 size: 16 residues. The germline V gene has CDR1 MDHEN and CDR2 SYDVKM. Trimming pared 5 bases from V and 3 bases from J, leaving 17 bases between. CDR3 in amino acids: CASSPPTGSNNQPQHF. CDR3 nucleotides: TGTGCCAGCAGTCCACCGACAGGTTCCAACAATCAGCCCCAGCATTTT.

The chain links TRBV25-1 to TRBJ2-7, with TRBD1 matching 7 bases. The CDR3 extends over 12 amino acids. The germline gives CDR1 MGHDK, CDR2 SYGVNS. V was pared by 4 bases and J by 6 bases, with 3 bases of the junction left unmatched. As DNA, the CDR3 is TGTGCCAGCAGTGTACCAGGGGGCGAGCAGTACTTC. It encodes CASSVPGGEQYF.

This clonotype has just a few counts. The V gene is TRBV18, the J gene TRBJ1-2; no clear D gene. V gave up 1 base and J gave up 6 bases, with 15 bases separating them. Germline V gene sequence: CDR1 KGHSH, CDR2 LQKENI. The CDR3 covers 15 residues. The CDR3 is CASSPLLANSHGYTF. CDR3 sequence (DNA): TGTGCCAGCTCACCACTATTGGCCAATTCGCATGGCTACACCTTC.

This rearrangement joins TRBV7-9 to TRBJ1-1, with D unresolved. Germline-derived CDR1 and CDR2 are SEHNR and FQNEAQ (reference sequence). V lost 1 base to trimming and J lost 1 base, with 10 bases between them. This CDR3 region has 15 residues. The CDR3 region is CASSLDPGENTEAFF. Here the CDR3 DNA reads TGTGCCAGCAGCTTAGATCCAGGAGAGAACACTGAAGCTTTCTTT.

This clonotype has only a few counts. This chain joins TRBV12-3 or TRBV12-4 and TRBJ1-1; a weak D match, TRBD1 (5 bases). The CDR3 has 13 residues. Between the trimmed V and J ends, which lost 6 bases and 5 bases, there was a span of 13 bases. The CDR3 coding sequence is TGTGCCAGCAGACGGGGGTCGGTAACTGAAGCTTTCTTT. This translates into CASRRGSVTEAFF.